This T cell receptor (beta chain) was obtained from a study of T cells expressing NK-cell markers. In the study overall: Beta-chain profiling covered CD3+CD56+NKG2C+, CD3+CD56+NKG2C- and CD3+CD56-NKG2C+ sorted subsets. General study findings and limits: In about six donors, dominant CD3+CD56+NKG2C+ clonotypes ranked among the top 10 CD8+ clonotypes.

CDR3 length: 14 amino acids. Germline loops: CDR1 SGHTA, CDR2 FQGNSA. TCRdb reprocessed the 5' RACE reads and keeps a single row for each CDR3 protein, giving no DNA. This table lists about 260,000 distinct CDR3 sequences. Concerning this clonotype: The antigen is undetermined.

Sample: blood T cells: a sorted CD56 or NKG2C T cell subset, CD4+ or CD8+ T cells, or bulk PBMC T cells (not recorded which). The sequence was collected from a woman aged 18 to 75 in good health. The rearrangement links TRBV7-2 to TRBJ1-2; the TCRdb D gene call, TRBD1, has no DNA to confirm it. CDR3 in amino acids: CASSLLTPNYGYTF.